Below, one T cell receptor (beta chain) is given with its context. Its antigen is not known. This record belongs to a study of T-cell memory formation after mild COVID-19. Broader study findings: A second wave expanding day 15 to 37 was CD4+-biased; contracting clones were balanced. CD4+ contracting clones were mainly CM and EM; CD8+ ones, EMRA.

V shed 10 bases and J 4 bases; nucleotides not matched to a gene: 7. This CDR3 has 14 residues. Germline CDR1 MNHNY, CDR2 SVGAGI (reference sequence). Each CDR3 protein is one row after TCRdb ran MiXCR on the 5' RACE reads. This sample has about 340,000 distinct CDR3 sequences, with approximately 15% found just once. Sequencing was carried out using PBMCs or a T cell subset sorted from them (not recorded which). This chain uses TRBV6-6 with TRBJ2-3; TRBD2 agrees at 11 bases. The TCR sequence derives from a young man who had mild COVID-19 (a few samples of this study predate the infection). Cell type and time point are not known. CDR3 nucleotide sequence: TGTGCCATAAGGCGTAGCGGGGGGGCAGATACGCAGTATTTT. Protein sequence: CAIRRSGGADTQYF.